Listed here are 9 T cell receptor beta chains from one sample, sequenced in a study of cytomegalovirus exposure and HLA in healthy donors. The PCR employed 60 Vbeta primers together with 13 Jbeta primers. Repertoires were generated with immunoSEQ multiplex PCR, while TCRdb's copy carries only in-frame clones and drops some. The repertoire has around 150,000 clones, 64% of them found once; the top ten carry roughly 3.1%. Sequenced material: PBMCs. The receptors stem from a woman under 40 in good health and CMV-seropositive.

This clone was seen a few times. The genes are TRBV9 and TRBJ2-1; 10 positions agree with TRBD2. Germline V lookup: CDR1 SGDLS, CDR2 YYNGEE. J was trimmed by 8 bases and V by 3 bases; bases with no gene match: 14. The CDR3 contains 17 residues. CDR3 nucleotides: TGTGCCAGCAGCGCCTCAAACTTGGGACTAGCGATCGATGAGCAGTTCTTC. It yields the protein CASSASNLGLAIDEQFF.

V and J are TRBV30 and TRBJ2-3; 10 bases line up with TRBD2. Per germline, CDR1 GTSNPN and CDR2 SVGIG (reference sequence). J lost 2 bases, V lost 4 bases, and 3 bases had no gene match. CDR3 size: 14 residues. CDR3 nucleotides: TGTGCCTGGATGAGCGGGAGGGACACAGATACGCAGTATTTT. This encodes CAWMSGRDTDTQYF.

This clone came up a few times. The chain uses TRBV25-1 and TRBJ1-1; 7 positions match TRBD1. This CDR3 is built from 16 residues. In germline, CDR1 is MGHDK, CDR2 SYGVNS. After removal of 4 bases from V and 2 bases from J, the junction contained 10 bases not matched to a gene. The CDR3 reads CASSAVTRTGNTEAFF. For the CDR3, the DNA is TGTGCCAGCAGTGCAGTGACGAGGACAGGAAACACTGAAGCTTTCTTT.

The V call is TRBV5-6, the J call TRBJ2-5; perhaps TRBD2 as D (7 bases). The CDR3 loop spans 13 amino acids. CDR1 is SGHDT and CDR2 is YYEEEE in the germline V gene. With 4 bases removed from V and 4 bases from J, the gap between germline ends came to 11 bases. CDR3 sequence reads: CASSRGGGETQYF. CDR3 coding DNA: TGTGCCAGCAGCCGGGGAGGGGGAGAGACCCAGTACTTC.

The CDR3, as DNA: TGTGCCAGCACCCGTACAGATACGCAGTATTTT. This codes for CASTRTDTQYF. The V call is TRBV7-9, the J call TRBJ2-3; D unresolved. V was clipped by 7 bases and J by 3 bases, with 5 bases between them. Per the germline V gene, CDR1 is SEHNR and CDR2 is FQNEAQ (reference sequence). The CDR3 spans 11 residues.

This clone has just a few counts. V is TRBV6-1 and J is TRBJ2-7; D is possibly TRBD1 (5 bases). Trimming removed 4 bases from V and 4 bases from J, with 11 bases in between. The CDR3 length is 13 residues. Germline-derived CDR1 and CDR2 are MNHNS and SASEGT. The CDR3 sequence is CASSVRALYEQYF. In DNA, the CDR3 is TGTGCCAGCAGTGTCAGGGCCCTATACGAGCAGTACTTC.

This clone appeared once. The genes are TRBV5-1 and TRBJ1-2; TRBD1 aligns across 7 bases. CDR1 SGHRS and CDR2 YFSETQ come from the germline V gene. This CDR3 is 16 amino acids long. The junction had 9 bases not matched to a gene; V was cut back by 4 bases and J by 0 bases. The CDR3 DNA is TGCGCCAGCAGCCCGACAGGGCTGGGAGCTAACTATGGCTACACCTTC. This gives the protein CASSPTGLGANYGYTF.

The chain employs TRBV2 and TRBJ1-2; D gene ambiguous. The CDR3 loop spans 12 amino acids. V lost 8 bases and J 6 bases, leaving 13 bases between the germline ends. Looked up from germline, CDR1 is SNHLY and CDR2 is FYNNEI. The CDR3 DNA reads TGTGCCAGCTTTGCCCCGGGTCATGGCTACACCTTC. Protein: CASFAPGHGYTF.

The CDR3 loop is CSARQFEKLFF. DNA of the CDR3: TGCAGTGCTAGACAGTTCGAAAAACTGTTTTTT. This chain links TRBV20-1 with TRBJ1-4; no definite D call. CDR1 and CDR2 (germline): DFQATT, SNEGSKA (reference sequence). The ends were cut back, 2 bases at V and 8 bases at J, with 6 bases in the middle. The CDR3 runs 11 residues.